This paragraph reports one T cell receptor (beta chain). The antigen is undetermined. This sample was included in a study of TIL therapy for anti-PD-1-resistant metastatic lung cancer. Described time point: pre-treatment sample, taken before nivolumab and TIL therapy. Tumor tissue came from excised metastases, mostly pleural nodules or supraclavicular lymph nodes. The libraries were made with immunoSEQ v3. Sequencing used immunoSEQ multiplex PCR; TCRdb keeps in-frame clones, though not all of them. The data show around 26,000 clones, with roughly two thirds seen just once and about 15% held by the top ten. This CDR3 has 14 residues. V lost 0 bases and J lost 7, with 9 bases in between. In germline, CDR1 is MNHEY, CDR2 SVGAGI. Study-wide results and caveats: TIL cultures after expansion showed higher clonality and lower diversity than baseline tumor (median around 5.9% vs 31%).

This receptor was taken from a woman aged 25-80 years with non-small cell lung cancer. This chain links TRBV6-5 with TRBJ2-2, with D hard to call. Sequences were derived from tumor tissue, sampled at baseline. DNA for the CDR3: TGTGCCAGCAGTTACTCAAGGGTAGTCGGGGAGCTGTTTTTT. This encodes CASSYSRVVGELFF.